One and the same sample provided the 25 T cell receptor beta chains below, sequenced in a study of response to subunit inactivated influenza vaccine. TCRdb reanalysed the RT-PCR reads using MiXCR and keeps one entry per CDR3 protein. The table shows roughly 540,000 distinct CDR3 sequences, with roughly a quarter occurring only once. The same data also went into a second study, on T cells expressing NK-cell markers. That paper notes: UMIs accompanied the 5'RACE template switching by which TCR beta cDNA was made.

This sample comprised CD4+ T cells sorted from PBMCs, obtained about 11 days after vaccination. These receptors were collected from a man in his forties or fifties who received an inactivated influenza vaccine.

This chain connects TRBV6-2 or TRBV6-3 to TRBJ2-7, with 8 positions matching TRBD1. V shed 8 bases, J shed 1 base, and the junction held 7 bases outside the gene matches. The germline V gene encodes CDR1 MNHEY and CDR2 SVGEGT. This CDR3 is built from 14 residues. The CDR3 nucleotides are TGTGCCAGCCTAAACGGACAGGGTTCCTACGAGCAGTACTTC. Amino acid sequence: CASLNGQGSYEQYF.

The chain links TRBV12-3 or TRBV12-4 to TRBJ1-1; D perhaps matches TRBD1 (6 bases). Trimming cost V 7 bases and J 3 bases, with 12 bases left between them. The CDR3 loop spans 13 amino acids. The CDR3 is CASTGQTDTEAFF. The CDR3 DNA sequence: TGTGCCAGCACCGGACAGACCGACACTGAAGCTTTCTTT.

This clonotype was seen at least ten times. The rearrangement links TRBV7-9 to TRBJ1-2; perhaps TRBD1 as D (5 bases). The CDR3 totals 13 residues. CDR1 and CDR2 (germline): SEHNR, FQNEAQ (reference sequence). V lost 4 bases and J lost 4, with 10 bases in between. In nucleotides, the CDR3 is TGTGCCAGCAGCTCATCAGGGAGCTATGGCTACACCTTC. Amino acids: CASSSSGSYGYTF. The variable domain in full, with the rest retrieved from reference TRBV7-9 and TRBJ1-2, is DTGVSQNPRHKITKRGQNVTFRCDPISEHNRLYWYRQTLGQGPEFLTYFQNEAQLEKSRLLSDRFSAERPKGSFSTLEIQRTEQGDSAMYLCASSSSGSYGYTFGSGTRLTVV.

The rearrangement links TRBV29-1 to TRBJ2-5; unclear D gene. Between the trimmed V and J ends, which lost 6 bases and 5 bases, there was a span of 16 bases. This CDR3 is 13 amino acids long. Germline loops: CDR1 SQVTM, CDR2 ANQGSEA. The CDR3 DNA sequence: TGCAGCGTCATCTCGACGTTTGGGGAGACCCAGTACTTC. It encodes CSVISTFGETQYF.

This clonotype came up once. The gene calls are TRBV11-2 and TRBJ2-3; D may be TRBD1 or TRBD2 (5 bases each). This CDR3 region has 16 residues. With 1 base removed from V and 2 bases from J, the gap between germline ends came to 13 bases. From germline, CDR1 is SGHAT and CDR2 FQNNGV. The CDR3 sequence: CASSLGAGRNTDTQYF. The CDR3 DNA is TGTGCCAGCAGCTTAGGGGCAGGGAGAAACACAGATACGCAGTATTTT.

CDR3 sequence reads: CASRVGDRGLELGNEQFF. Here the CDR3 DNA reads TGTGCCAGCAGGGTTGGGGACAGGGGATTAGAGTTGGGCAATGAGCAGTTCTTC. V gene TRBV6-1 combines with J gene TRBJ2-1, with 10 positions matching TRBD1. Trimming took 6 bases from V and 6 from J; bases not matched to a gene: 17. Germline V lookup: CDR1 MNHNS, CDR2 SASEGT. The CDR3 covers 18 residues.

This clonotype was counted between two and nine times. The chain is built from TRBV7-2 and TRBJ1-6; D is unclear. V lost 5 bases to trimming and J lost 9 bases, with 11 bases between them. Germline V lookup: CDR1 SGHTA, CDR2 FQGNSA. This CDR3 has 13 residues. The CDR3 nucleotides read TGTGCCAGCAGCCGGGTAGCGAGTTCACCCCTCCACTTT. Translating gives CASSRVASSPLHF.

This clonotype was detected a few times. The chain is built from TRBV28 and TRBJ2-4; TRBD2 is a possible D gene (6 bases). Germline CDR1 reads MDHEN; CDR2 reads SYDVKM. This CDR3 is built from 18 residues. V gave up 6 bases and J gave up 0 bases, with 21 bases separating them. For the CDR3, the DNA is TGTGCCAGCAGCTCCCAGAAAGCGGGCGTAGTAGCCAAAAACATTCAGTACTTC. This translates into CASSSQKAGVVAKNIQYF. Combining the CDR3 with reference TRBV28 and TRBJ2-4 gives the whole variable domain DVKVTQSSRYLVKRTGEKVFLECVQDMDHENMFWYRQDPGLGLRLIYFSYDVKMKEKGDIPEGYSVSREKKERFSLILESASTNQTSMYLCASSSQKAGVVAKNIQYFGAGTRLSVL.

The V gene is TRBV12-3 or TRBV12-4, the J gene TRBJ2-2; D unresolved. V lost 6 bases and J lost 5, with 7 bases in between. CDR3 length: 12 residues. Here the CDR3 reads CASRPLTGELFF. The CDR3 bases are TGTGCCAGCAGACCCTTGACCGGGGAGCTGTTTTTT.

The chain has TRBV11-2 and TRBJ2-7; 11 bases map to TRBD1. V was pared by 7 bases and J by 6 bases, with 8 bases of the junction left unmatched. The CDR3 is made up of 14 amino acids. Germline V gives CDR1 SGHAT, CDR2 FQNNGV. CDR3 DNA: TGTGCCAGCACTACCGGGACAGGGGGTTTCGAGCAGTACTTC. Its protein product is CASTTGTGGFEQYF.

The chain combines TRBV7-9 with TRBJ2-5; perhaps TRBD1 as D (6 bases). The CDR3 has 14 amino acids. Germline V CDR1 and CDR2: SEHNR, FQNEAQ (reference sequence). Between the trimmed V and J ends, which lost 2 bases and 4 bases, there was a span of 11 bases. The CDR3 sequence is CASSLMGAAETQYF. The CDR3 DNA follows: TGTGCCAGCAGCTTAATGGGGGCGGCAGAGACCCAGTACTTC.

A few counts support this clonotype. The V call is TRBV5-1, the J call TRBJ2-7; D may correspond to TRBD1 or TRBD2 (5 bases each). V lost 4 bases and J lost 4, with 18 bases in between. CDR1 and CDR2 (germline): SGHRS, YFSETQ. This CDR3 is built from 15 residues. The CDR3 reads CASSNTPGRKYEQYF. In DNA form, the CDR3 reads TGCGCCAGCAGCAACACGCCGGGACGGAAATACGAGCAGTACTTC.

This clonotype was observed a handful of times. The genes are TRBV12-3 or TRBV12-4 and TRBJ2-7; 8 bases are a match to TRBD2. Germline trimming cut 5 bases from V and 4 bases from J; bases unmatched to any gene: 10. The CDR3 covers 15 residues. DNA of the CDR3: TGTGCCAGCAGTCTCGGGAGGGAAGGGGTTTACGAGCAGTACTTC. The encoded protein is CASSLGREGVYEQYF.

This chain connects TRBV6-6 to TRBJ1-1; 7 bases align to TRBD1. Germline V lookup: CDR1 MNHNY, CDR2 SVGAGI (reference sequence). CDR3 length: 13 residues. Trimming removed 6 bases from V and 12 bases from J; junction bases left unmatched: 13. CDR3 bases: TGTGCCAGCAGCCCGCCCCAGGGGGGAAGAACTTTCTTT. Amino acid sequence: CASSPPQGGRTFF.

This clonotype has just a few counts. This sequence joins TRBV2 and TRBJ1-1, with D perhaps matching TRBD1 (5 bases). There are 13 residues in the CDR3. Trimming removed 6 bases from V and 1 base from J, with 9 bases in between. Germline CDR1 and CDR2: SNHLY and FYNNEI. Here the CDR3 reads CASRVRANTEAFF. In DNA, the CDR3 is TGTGCCAGCAGGGTCAGGGCGAACACTGAAGCTTTCTTT.

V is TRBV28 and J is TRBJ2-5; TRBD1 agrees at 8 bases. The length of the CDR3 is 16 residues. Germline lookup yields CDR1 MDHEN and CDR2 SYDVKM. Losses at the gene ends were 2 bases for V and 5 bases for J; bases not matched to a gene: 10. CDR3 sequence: CASSLPHRGMSETQYF. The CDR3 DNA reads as TGTGCCAGCAGTTTACCTCACAGGGGGATGTCGGAGACCCAGTACTTC.

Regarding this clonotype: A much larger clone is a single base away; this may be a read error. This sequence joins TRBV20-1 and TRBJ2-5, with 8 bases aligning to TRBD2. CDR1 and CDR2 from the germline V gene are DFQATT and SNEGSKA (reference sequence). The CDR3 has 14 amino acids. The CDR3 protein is CSARGTSLQETQHF. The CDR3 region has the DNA TGCAGTGCTAGAGGGACTAGCCTGCAGGAGACCCAGCACTTC.

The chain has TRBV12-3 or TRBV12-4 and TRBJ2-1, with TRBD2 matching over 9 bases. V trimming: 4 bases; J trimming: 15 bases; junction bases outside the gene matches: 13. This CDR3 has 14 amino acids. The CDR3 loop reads CASSYAGGPRVLFF. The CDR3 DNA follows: TGTGCCAGCAGTTACGCGGGGGGGCCGCGGGTGCTGTTCTTC.

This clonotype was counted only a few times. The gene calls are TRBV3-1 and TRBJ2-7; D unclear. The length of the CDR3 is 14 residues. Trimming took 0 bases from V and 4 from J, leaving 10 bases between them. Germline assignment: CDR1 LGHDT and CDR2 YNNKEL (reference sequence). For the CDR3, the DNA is TGTGCCAGCAGCCAAGATCCCGGCGGATACGAGCAGTACTTC. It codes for CASSQDPGGYEQYF.

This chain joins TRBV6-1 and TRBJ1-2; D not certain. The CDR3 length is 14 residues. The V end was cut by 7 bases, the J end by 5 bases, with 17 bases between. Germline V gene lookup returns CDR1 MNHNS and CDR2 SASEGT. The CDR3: CASKDTTVLYGYTF. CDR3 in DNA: TGTGCCAGCAAAGATACGACGGTTCTTTATGGCTACACCTTC.

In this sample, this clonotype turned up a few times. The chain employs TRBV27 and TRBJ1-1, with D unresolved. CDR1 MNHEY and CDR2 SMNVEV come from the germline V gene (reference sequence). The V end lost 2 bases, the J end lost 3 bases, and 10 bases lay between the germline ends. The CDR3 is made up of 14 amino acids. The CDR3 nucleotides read TGTGCCAGCAGTTTAAAGGGTCCCCACACTGAAGCTTTCTTT. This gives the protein CASSLKGPHTEAFF.

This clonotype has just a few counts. The CDR3 spells CAISVEGAPVEKLFF. The DNA for the CDR3 is TGTGCCATCAGTGTGGAGGGGGCCCCTGTCGAAAAACTGTTTTTT. The chain couples TRBV10-3 to TRBJ1-4, with 7 bases matching TRBD1. Per germline, CDR1 ENHRY and CDR2 SYGVKD. The V segment lost 4 bases and the J segment 8 bases; nucleotides outside the gene matches: 10. This CDR3 contains 15 residues.

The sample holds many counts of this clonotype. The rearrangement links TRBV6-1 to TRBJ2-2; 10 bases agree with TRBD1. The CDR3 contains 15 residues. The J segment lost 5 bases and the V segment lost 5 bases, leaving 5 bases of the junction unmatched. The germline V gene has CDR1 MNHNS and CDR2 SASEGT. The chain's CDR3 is CASSPWDRGTGELFF. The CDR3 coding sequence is TGTGCCAGCAGTCCTTGGGACAGGGGTACCGGGGAGCTGTTTTTT.

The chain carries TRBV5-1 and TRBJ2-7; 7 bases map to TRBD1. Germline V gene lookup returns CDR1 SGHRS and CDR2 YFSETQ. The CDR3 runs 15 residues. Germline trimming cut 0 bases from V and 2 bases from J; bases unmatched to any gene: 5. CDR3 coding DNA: TGCGCCAGCAGCTTGGTTACAGGGGCAGCCTACGAGCAGTACTTC. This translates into CASSLVTGAAYEQYF.

The CDR3 loop reads CASSYWAGQETQYF. Written as DNA, the CDR3 is TGTGCCAGCAGTTACTGGGCGGGGCAAGAGACCCAGTACTTC. The chain carries TRBV6-2 or TRBV6-3 and TRBJ2-5; TRBD2 is a possible D gene (6 bases). V lost 1 base, J lost 2 bases, and 8 bases lay in between. Germline loops: CDR1 MNHEY, CDR2 SVGEGT. The CDR3 sequence is 14 residues long.